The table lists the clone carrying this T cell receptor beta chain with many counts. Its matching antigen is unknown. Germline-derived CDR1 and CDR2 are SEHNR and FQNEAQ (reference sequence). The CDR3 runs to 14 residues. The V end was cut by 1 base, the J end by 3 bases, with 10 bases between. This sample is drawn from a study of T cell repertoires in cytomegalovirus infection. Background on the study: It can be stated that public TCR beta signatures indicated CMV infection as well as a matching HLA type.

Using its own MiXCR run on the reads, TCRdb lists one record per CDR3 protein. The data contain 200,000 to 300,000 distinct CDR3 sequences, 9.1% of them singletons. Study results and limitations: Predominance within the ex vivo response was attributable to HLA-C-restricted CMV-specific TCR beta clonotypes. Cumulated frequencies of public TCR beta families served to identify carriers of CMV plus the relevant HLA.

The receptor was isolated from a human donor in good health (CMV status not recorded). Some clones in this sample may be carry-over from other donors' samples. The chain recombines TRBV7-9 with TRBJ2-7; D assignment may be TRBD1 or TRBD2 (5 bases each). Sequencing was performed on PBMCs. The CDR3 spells CASSLGRDLYEQYF. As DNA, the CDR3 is TGTGCCAGCAGCTTAGGCCGGGACCTCTACGAGCAGTACTTC.